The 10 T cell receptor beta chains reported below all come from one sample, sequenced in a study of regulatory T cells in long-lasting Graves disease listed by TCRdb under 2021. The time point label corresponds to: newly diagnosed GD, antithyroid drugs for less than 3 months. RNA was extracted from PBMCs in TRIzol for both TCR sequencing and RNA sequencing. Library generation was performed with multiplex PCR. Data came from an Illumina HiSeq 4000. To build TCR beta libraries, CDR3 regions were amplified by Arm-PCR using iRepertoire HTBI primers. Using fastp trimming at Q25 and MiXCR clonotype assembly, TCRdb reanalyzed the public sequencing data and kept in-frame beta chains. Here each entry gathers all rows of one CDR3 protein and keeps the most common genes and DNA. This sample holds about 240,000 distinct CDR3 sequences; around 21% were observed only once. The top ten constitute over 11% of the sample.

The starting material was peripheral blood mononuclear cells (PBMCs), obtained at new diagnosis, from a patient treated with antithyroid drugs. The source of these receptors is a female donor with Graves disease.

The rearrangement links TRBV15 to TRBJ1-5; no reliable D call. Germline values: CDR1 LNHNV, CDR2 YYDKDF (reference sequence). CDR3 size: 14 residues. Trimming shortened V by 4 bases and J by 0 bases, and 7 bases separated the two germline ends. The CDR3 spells CATSKENSNQPQHF. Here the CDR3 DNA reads TGTGCCACCAGCAAGGAGAATAGCAATCAGCCCCAGCATTTT. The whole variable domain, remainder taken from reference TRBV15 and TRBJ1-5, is DAMVIQNPRYQVTQFGKPVTLSCSQTLNHNVMYWYQQKSSQAPKLLFHYYDKDFNNEADTPDNFQSRRPNTSFCFLDIRSPGLGDTAMYLCATSKENSNQPQHFGDGTRLSIL.

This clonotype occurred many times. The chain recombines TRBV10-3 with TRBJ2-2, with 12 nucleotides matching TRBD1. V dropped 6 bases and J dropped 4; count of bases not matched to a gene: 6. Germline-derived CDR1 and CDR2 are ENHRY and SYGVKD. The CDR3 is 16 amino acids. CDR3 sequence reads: CAIRSGTGGFTGELFF. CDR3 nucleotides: TGTGCCATCAGATCCGGGACAGGGGGCTTCACCGGGGAGCTGTTTTTT.

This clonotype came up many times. CDR3 DNA: TGCAGTGCTCACTTGACGACTAGCGGTAGTTACAATGAGCAGTTCTTC. This translates into CSAHLTTSGSYNEQFF. This chain uses TRBV20-1 with TRBJ2-1; 9 bases fit TRBD2. V was pared by 5 bases and J by 4 bases, with 12 bases of the junction left unmatched. This CDR3 contains 16 residues. Germline-derived CDR1 and CDR2 are DFQATT and SNEGSKA (reference sequence).

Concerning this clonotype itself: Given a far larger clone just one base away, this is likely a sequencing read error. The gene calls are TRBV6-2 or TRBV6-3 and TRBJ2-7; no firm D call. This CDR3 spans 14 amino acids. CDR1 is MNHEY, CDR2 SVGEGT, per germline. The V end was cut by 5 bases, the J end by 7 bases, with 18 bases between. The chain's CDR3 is CASSDQAAYNEQYF. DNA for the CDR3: TGTGCCAGCAGTGATCAGGCGGCCTACAATGAGCAGTACTTC.

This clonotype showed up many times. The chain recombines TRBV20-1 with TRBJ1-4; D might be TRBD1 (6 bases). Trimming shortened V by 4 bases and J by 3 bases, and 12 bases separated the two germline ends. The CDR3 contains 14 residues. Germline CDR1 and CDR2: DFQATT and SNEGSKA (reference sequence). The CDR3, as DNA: TGCAGTGCTAACTGGGGGCGTGCTAATGAAAAACTGTTTTTT. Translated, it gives CSANWGRANEKLFF.

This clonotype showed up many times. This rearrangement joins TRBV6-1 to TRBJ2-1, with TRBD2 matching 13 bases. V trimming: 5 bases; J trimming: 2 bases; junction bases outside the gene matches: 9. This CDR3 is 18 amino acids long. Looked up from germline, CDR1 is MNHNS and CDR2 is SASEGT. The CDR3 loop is CASSTTSGRAVAYNEQFF. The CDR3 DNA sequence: TGTGCCAGCAGTACAACTAGCGGGAGGGCCGTCGCCTACAATGAGCAGTTCTTC.

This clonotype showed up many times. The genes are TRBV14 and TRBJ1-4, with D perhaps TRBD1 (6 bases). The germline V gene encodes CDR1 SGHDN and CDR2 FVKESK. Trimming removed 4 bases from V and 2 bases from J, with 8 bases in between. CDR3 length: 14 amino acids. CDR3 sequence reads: CASSRTVTNEKLFF. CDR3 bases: TGTGCCAGCAGCCGGACAGTTACTAATGAAAAACTGTTTTTT.

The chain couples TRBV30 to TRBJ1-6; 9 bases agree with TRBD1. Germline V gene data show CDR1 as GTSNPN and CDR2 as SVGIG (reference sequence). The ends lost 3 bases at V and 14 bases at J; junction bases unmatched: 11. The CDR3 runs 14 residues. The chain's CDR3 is CAWSPDRGLLALHF. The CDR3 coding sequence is TGTGCCTGGAGCCCGGACAGGGGACTTCTGGCCCTCCACTTT.

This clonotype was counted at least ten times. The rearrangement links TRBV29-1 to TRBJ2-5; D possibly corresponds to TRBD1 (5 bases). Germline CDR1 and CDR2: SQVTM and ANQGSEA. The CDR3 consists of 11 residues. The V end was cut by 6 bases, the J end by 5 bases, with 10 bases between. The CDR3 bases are TGCAGCGTAGCATCAGGGGAGACCCAGTACTTC. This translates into CSVASGETQYF.

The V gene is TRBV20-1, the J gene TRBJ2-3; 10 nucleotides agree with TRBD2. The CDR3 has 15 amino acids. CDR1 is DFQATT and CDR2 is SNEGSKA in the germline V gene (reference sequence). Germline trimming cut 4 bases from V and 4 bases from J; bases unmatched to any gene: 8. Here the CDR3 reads CSATPLAGAADTQYF. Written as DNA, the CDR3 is TGCAGTGCTACCCCCCTAGCGGGAGCAGCAGATACGCAGTATTTT.